This TCR beta chain was identified during a study of cytomegalovirus exposure and HLA in healthy donors. Study-wide context: Genotyping showed around 80% of fewer than 500 donors falling in the Caucasian-associated ancestry cluster.

This PCR relied on a set of 60 Vbeta primers and 13 Jbeta primers. Methods used by the authors: Around 11 million shared chains were among the approximately 87 million unique TCR beta chains that a later analysis counted. Libraries were prepared by immunoSEQ multiplex PCR; TCRdb keeps only in-frame clonotypes and omits some of them. V, J and clone size were drawn from that table, and D and trimming were deduced from the DNA. The data contain tens of thousands of clones, 82% of them singletons. Study-wide points: Reportedly, HLA-A and HLA-B alleles of most subjects were accurately predicted from TCR beta.

The CDR3 covers 15 residues. Trimming removed 7 bases from V and 4 bases from J; junction bases left unmatched: 11. Germline V gene sequence: CDR1 MNHEY, CDR2 SVGAGI. Of note for this clone: What it recognizes is unknown.

Participants comprised healthy donors of bone marrow. The source material was PBMCs. This receptor was obtained from a man in his late teens or twenties in good health and CMV-seronegative. J is TRBJ1-2 and V is TRBV6-5; 8 nucleotides agree with TRBD1. For the CDR3, the DNA is TGTGCCAGCACCGCCTTTGGACAGGGCCGCTATGGCTACACCTTC. Translation: CASTAFGQGRYGYTF.